One sample yielded the 29 T cell receptor beta chains listed below, sequenced in a study of blood T cell repertoires in COVID-19. Method: immunoSEQ multiplex PCR; TCRdb's copy keeps in-frame clones and lacks some. The repertoire holds approximately 170,000 clones, with around 87% as singletons. Sequencing used peripheral blood. The source of these receptors is a woman aged 80 or over with COVID-19, enrolled during active disease.

The chain employs TRBV15 and TRBJ1-5, with D hard to call. CDR3 length: 14 amino acids. Germline V lookup: CDR1 LNHNV, CDR2 YYDKDF (reference sequence). Trimming stripped 5 bases from V and 7 bases from J, with 15 bases between. CDR3 sequence (DNA): TGTGCCACCAGCGATTTTGTGGGAGGCCAGCCCCAGCATTTT. Protein product: CATSDFVGGQPQHF.

The CDR3 reads CASSTGSQQNSPLHF. In DNA, the CDR3 is TGCGCCAGCAGCACAGGAAGTCAACAGAATTCACCCCTCCACTTT. This rearrangement joins TRBV5-1 to TRBJ1-6, with a tentative D call TRBD1 (5 bases). Germline V gives CDR1 SGHRS, CDR2 YFSETQ. The CDR3 contains 15 residues. V lost 4 bases and J lost 7, with 15 bases in between.

This clone appeared a single time. The chain combines TRBV3-1 (or the pseudogene TRBV3-2) with TRBJ2-1; the match to TRBD2 covers 10 bases. This CDR3 has 16 amino acids. V gave up 1 base and J gave up 9 bases; unmatched junction bases: 9. Germline-derived CDR1 and CDR2 are LGHDT and YNNKEL (reference sequence). CDR3 sequence: CASSQGASGRSIEQFF. The CDR3 region has the DNA TGTGCCAGCAGCCAAGGGGCTAGCGGGAGAAGCATTGAGCAGTTCTTC.

J is TRBJ2-5 and V is TRBV6-4; 7 bases align to TRBD1. V lost 5 bases and J lost 5; bases outside the gene matches: 5. The CDR3 has 13 residues. Looked up from germline, CDR1 is MRHNA and CDR2 is SNTAGT. CDR3 sequence reads: CASSRQGGETQYF. CDR3 DNA sequence: TGTGCCAGCAGTCGACAGGGCGGGGAGACCCAGTACTTC.

The V and J genes are TRBV6-2 or TRBV6-3 and TRBJ1-5, with D tentatively TRBD1 (5 bases). This CDR3 is 17 amino acids long. Between the trimmed V and J ends, which lost 2 bases and 3 bases, there was a span of 17 bases. Germline loops: CDR1 MNHEY, CDR2 SVGEGT. The CDR3 is CASSYAPTALINQPQHF. The CDR3 DNA reads TGTGCCAGCAGTTACGCTCCGACAGCCCTAATCAATCAGCCCCAGCATTTT.

The V and J genes are TRBV9 and TRBJ1-1, with D maybe TRBD1 (5 bases). The CDR3 length is 15 residues. Trimming stripped 1 base from V and 3 bases from J, with 13 bases between. Germline-derived CDR1 and CDR2 are SGDLS and YYNGEE. The CDR3 DNA reads TGTGCCAGCAGCGTATTTGGGACTGGGGACACTGAAGCTTTCTTT. Translating gives CASSVFGTGDTEAFF. The variable domain in full, with the rest retrieved from reference TRBV9 and TRBJ1-1, is DSGVTQTPKHLITATGQRVTLRCSPRSGDLSVYWYQQSLDQGLQFLIQYYNGEERAKGNILERFSAQQFPDLHSELNLSSLELGDSALYFCASSVFGTGDTEAFFGQGTRLTVV.

The chain carries TRBV28 and TRBJ1-3; maybe TRBD1 (5 bases). Deletions cut 5 bases from V and 1 base from J, with 9 bases between. The CDR3 length is 14 residues. CDR1 and CDR2 from the germline V gene are MDHEN and SYDVKM. The CDR3 DNA follows: TGTGCCAGCAGTCCACGGGGGTCTGGAAACACCATATATTTT. It specifies CASSPRGSGNTIYF. Full variable domain (remainder filled in from reference TRBV28 and TRBJ1-3): DVKVTQSSRYLVKRTGEKVFLECVQDMDHENMFWYRQDPGLGLRLIYFSYDVKMKEKGDIPEGYSVSREKKERFSLILESASTNQTSMYLCASSPRGSGNTIYFGEGSWLTVV.

This sequence joins TRBV5-6 and TRBJ1-3; the D is unclear. The CDR3 is made up of 14 amino acids. The ends were cut back, 4 bases at V and 4 bases at J, with 12 bases in the middle. Germline-derived CDR1 and CDR2 are SGHDT and YYEEEE. The CDR3: CASSIYSIGNTIYF. As DNA, the CDR3 is TGTGCCAGCAGCATCTACAGCATCGGAAACACCATATATTTT.

The V and J genes are TRBV9 and TRBJ1-2, with TRBD1 matching over 10 bases. CDR3 length: 14 residues. Germline trimming cut 5 bases from V and 7 bases from J; bases unmatched to any gene: 8. The germline V gene encodes CDR1 SGDLS and CDR2 YYNGEE. DNA for the CDR3: TGTGCCAGCAGTGGAGGGACAGGGGCGAGTGGCTACACCTTC. Residues: CASSGGTGASGYTF.

The gene calls are TRBV3-1 (or the pseudogene TRBV3-2) and TRBJ2-1, with 7 bases lining up with TRBD1. Germline assignment: CDR1 LGHDT and CDR2 YNNKEL (reference sequence). V lost 0 bases, J lost 0 bases, and 2 bases stayed unmatched. This CDR3 is 16 amino acids long. This chain's CDR3 is CASSQDRDSSYNEQFF. DNA for the CDR3: TGTGCCAGCAGCCAAGACCGGGACAGCTCCTACAATGAGCAGTTCTTC.

This clone was detected a few times. This chain joins TRBV27 and TRBJ1-2; tentatively, D is TRBD1 (5 bases). Per germline, CDR1 MNHEY and CDR2 SMNVEV (reference sequence). The CDR3 covers 12 residues. V lost 8 bases, J lost 1 base, and 8 bases lay in between. The CDR3 sequence is CASGAINYGYTF. As DNA, the CDR3 is TGTGCCAGCGGGGCTATTAACTATGGCTACACCTTC.

This clone appeared once. This rearrangement joins TRBV19 to TRBJ1-3; D is uncertain. With 4 bases removed from V and 0 bases from J, the gap between germline ends came to 16 bases. CDR3 length: 17 amino acids. Germline V gene lookup returns CDR1 LNHDA and CDR2 SQIVND (reference sequence). The CDR3 coding sequence is TGTGCCAGTAGTACGCTCCCTTTGGCAGGCTCTGGAAACACCATATATTTT. Protein: CASSTLPLAGSGNTIYF.

J is TRBJ2-1 and V is TRBV4-2; D unresolved. The CDR3 is 15 amino acids. Germline-derived CDR1 and CDR2 are LGHNA and YNFKEQ. V gave up 0 bases and J gave up 5 bases, with 11 bases separating them. The CDR3 sequence is CASSQEYLPDNEQFF. The CDR3, as DNA: TGTGCCAGCAGCCAAGAATACCTACCGGACAATGAGCAGTTCTTC.

This clone was observed a few times. CDR3 nucleotides: TGTGCCAGCAGCAGGGACTTCAGCTCCTACGAGCAGTACTTC. Residues: CASSRDFSSYEQYF. V is TRBV4-2 and J is TRBJ2-7; a possible D gene is TRBD2 (6 bases). V lost 5 bases, J lost 0 bases, and 11 bases lay in between. There are 14 residues in the CDR3. Germline assignment: CDR1 LGHNA and CDR2 YNFKEQ.

Only one count was recorded for this clone. The chain's CDR3 is CASSLQGLADGELFF. The CDR3 nucleotides read TGTGCCAGCAGTTTACAGGGACTAGCGGACGGGGAGCTGTTTTTT. V usage is TRBV28 and J usage is TRBJ2-2; 11 bases map to TRBD2. In germline, CDR1 is MDHEN, CDR2 SYDVKM. With 2 bases clipped from V and 7 bases from J, the junction kept 3 bases outside the gene matches. The CDR3 is made up of 15 amino acids.

This chain uses TRBV25-1 with TRBJ1-2; TRBD1 agrees at 9 bases. The V gene's germline CDR1 is MGHDK and CDR2 SYGVNS. After removal of 6 bases from V and 8 bases from J, the junction contained 7 bases not matched to a gene. This CDR3 has 13 residues. The CDR3 spells CASRLGTGPGYTF. For the CDR3, the DNA is TGTGCCAGCAGGCTCGGGACAGGGCCGGGCTACACCTTC.

The chain is built from TRBV6-2 or TRBV6-3 and TRBJ2-1; the D is unclear. Germline values: CDR1 MNHEY, CDR2 SVGEGT. Deletions cut 6 bases from V and 9 bases from J, with 9 bases between. CDR3 length: 11 residues. This CDR3 reads CASSPPGEQFF. CDR3 nucleotide sequence: TGTGCCAGCAGCCCCCCCGGTGAGCAGTTCTTC.

The chain uses TRBV6-4 and TRBJ2-1, with a possible D match to TRBD2 (5 bases). V lost 3 bases and J 15 bases, leaving 15 bases between the germline ends. This CDR3 has 12 residues. Germline CDR1 is MRHNA and CDR2 is SNTAGT. The CDR3 DNA sequence: TGTGCCAGCAGTGATCGGAATCTAGCATTGTTCTTC. It codes for CASSDRNLALFF.

The V and J genes are TRBV19 and TRBJ2-1, with D hard to call. Germline lookup yields CDR1 LNHDA and CDR2 SQIVND (reference sequence). CDR3 size: 11 residues. Trimming cost V 4 bases and J 10 bases, with 8 bases left between them. The CDR3 reads CASSNLREQFF. The CDR3 DNA reads TGTGCCAGTAGTAACCTGAGGGAGCAGTTCTTC.

This clone was observed a handful of times. V is TRBV19 and J is TRBJ2-7; TRBD2 matches 7 bases. The CDR3 length is 14 residues. V trimming: 8 bases; J trimming: 2 bases; junction bases outside the gene matches: 9. Per the germline V gene, CDR1 is LNHDA and CDR2 is SQIVND (reference sequence). CDR3 sequence: CASGLASGTYEQYF. CDR3 DNA sequence: TGTGCCAGTGGACTGGCTAGCGGTACCTACGAGCAGTACTTC.

The chain has TRBV6-6 and TRBJ1-3; 7 bases fit TRBD1. Germline loops: CDR1 MNHNY, CDR2 SVGAGI (reference sequence). CDR3 length: 15 amino acids. Germline trimming cut 2 bases from V and 7 bases from J; bases unmatched to any gene: 8. The DNA of the CDR3 is TGTGCCAGCAGTTACCCGACAGGGATCAGTAACACCATATATTTT. This codes for CASSYPTGISNTIYF.

The chain recombines TRBV29-1 with TRBJ2-1; D possibly corresponds to TRBD1 (6 bases). Trimming removed 4 bases from V and 2 bases from J, with 15 bases in between. Germline V gene data show CDR1 as SQVTM and CDR2 as ANQGSEA. This CDR3 spans 15 amino acids. CDR3 bases: TGCAGCGTTGGACAGGCCACCTCGGCCTACAATGAGCAGTTCTTC. It codes for CSVGQATSAYNEQFF.

This clone occurred once. The chain recombines TRBV28 with TRBJ1-4; D is ambiguous. Germline-derived CDR1 and CDR2 are MDHEN and SYDVKM. Trimming shortened V by 5 bases and J by 5 bases, and 18 bases separated the two germline ends. CDR3 length equals 16 residues. In nucleotides, the CDR3 is TGTGCCAGCAGTGCTCAGGAGGTATGGAACAATGAAAAACTGTTTTTT. This gives the protein CASSAQEVWNNEKLFF.

V and J are TRBV19 and TRBJ1-6, with D perhaps TRBD1 (5 bases). The CDR3 has 15 amino acids. Germline CDR1 is LNHDA and CDR2 is SQIVND (reference sequence). V dropped 9 bases and J dropped 8 bases, with 20 bases sitting between them. Here the CDR3 DNA reads TGTGCCAGCCAGACCTCGGGACGGGGGGATTCACCCCTCCACTTT. Translated: CASQTSGRGDSPLHF.

This rearrangement joins TRBV5-4 to TRBJ2-2, with 8 nucleotides matching TRBD2. J gave up 1 base and V 4 bases, and 9 bases lay outside the gene matches. The CDR3 has 17 residues. CDR1 and CDR2 from the germline V gene are SGHNT and YYREEE (reference sequence). For the CDR3, the DNA is TGTGCCAGCAGCCCACCGAGCGGGAGCAAGAACACCGGGGAGCTGTTTTTT. Its protein product is CASSPPSGSKNTGELFF.

The rearrangement uses TRBV7-8 and TRBJ2-7, with TRBD1 matching over 10 bases. The CDR3 loop spans 15 amino acids. The trim removed 6 bases at V and 1 base at J, leaving 6 bases unmatched. In germline, CDR1 is SGHVS, CDR2 FQNEAQ. CDR3 sequence (DNA): TGTGCCAGCAGGAGGGACAGGGGTCAATCCTACGAGCAGTACTTC. This sequence encodes CASRRDRGQSYEQYF.

The chain couples TRBV21-1 to TRBJ2-2; the listed D gene, TRBD1, was not tested against the DNA. TRBV21-1 is listed as a pseudogene. The CDR3 loop spans 19 amino acids. CDR3 nucleotides: TGTGCCAGCAGCAAAGCGCTTTCTGACAGGGGCCGGCCTTCTGGGGAGCTGTTTTTT. Translated, it gives CASSKALSDRGRPSGELFF.

The chain has TRBV28 and TRBJ2-7, with 7 bases fitting TRBD1. The V gene's germline CDR1 is MDHEN and CDR2 SYDVKM. This CDR3 has 15 amino acids. The junction had 15 bases not matched to a gene; V was cut back by 7 bases and J by 6 bases. The CDR3 sequence is CASTPPGQTPVEQYF. The CDR3 DNA sequence: TGTGCCAGCACCCCTCCGGGACAGACTCCTGTCGAGCAGTACTTC.

J is TRBJ1-4 and V is TRBV28; possibly TRBD1 for D (6 bases). The CDR3 is 15 amino acids. Germline V gene sequence: CDR1 MDHEN, CDR2 SYDVKM. V lost 3 bases and J lost 6, with 14 bases in between. The CDR3 DNA follows: TGTGCCAGCAGTTTGCAGGGAGGGGGGGATGAAAAACTGTTTTTT. Translated: CASSLQGGGDEKLFF.